This TCR beta chain originates from a study of T cells after yellow fever vaccination. Study-wide results and caveats: The secondary response was weaker but peaked faster, day 5 versus 15.

This CDR3 is built from 13 residues. J was trimmed by 7 bases and V by 7 bases; bases with no gene match: 8. Details on this clonotype: No antigen is known for it.

TCRdb independently ran MiXCR on the 5' RACE reads; one entry per CDR3 protein. The sample shows approximately 510,000 distinct CDR3 sequences, about a fifth of them seen only once. The source was PBMCs, collected approximately 22 days after the first yellow fever vaccination. This chain links TRBV12-3 or TRBV12-4 with TRBJ1-2; 8 bases agree with TRBD1. This TCR was recovered from a young man who received the YFV17D yellow fever vaccine. The CDR3 sequence: CASIAGGSRGYTF. Written as DNA, the CDR3 is TGTGCCAGCATAGCAGGGGGCTCGCGTGGCTACACCTTC.